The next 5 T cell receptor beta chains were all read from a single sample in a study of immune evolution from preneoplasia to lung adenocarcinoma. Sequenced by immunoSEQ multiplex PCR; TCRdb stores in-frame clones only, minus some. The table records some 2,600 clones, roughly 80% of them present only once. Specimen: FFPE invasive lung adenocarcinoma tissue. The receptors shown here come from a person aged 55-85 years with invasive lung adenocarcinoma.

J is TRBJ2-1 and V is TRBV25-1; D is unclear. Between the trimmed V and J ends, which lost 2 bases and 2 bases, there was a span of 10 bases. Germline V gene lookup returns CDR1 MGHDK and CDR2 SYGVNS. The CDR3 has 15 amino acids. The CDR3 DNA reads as TGTGCCAGCAGTGAAGGAGCGCAACCCTACAATGAGCAGTTCTTC. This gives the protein CASSEGAQPYNEQFF.

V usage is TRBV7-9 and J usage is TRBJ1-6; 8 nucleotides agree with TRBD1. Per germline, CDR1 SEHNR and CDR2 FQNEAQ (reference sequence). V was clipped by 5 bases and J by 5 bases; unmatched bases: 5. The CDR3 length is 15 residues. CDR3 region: CASSAQGADNSPLHF. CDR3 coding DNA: TGTGCCAGCAGCGCGCAGGGGGCGGATAATTCACCCCTCCACTTT.

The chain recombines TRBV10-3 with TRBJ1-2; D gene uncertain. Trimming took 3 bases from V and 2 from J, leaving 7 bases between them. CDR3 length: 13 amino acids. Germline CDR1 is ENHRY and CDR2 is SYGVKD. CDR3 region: CAISETENYGYTF. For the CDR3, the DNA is TGTGCCATCAGTGAAACGGAAAACTATGGCTACACCTTC.

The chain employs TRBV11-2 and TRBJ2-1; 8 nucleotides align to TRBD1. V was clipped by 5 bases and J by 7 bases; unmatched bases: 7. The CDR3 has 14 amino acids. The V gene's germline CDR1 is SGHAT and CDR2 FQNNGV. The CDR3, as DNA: TGTGCCAGCAGCCGGACAGGGACCGATAATGAGCAGTTCTTC. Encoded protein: CASSRTGTDNEQFF.

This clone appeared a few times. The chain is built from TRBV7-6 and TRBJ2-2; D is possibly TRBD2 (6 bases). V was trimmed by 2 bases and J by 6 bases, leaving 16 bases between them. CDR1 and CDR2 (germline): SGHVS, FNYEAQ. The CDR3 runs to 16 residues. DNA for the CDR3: TGTGCCAGCAGCTTAAGGAGGGGCCCTAACGCCGGGGAGCTGTTTTTT. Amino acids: CASSLRRGPNAGELFF.